The source of this T cell receptor (beta chain) is a study of blood T cell repertoires in COVID-19. This clone showed up just a few times. CDR1 and CDR2 (germline): MNHEY, SVGEGT. With 0 bases removed from V and 3 bases from J, the gap between germline ends came to 8 bases. There are 14 residues in the CDR3. Assay: immunoSEQ multiplex PCR; the TCRdb copy retains only in-frame clones and omits some. Of under 150,000 clones detected, 65% to 85% appear once; the ten largest clones hold 3.5% to 4.5%. The chain combines TRBV6-2 or TRBV6-3 with TRBJ1-1; D is perhaps TRBD1 (6 bases). The TCR sequence derives from a woman aged 55 to 70 with acute or convalescent COVID-19. The sequencing input was peripheral blood. The CDR3 nucleotides read TGTGCCAGCAGTTACTCTGGGACATACACTGAAGCTTTCTTT. It specifies CASSYSGTYTEAFF.